This record covers a single T cell receptor (beta chain). Samples came from healthy bone marrow donors. These donors counted as nominally healthy when sampled, but unrecorded immune exposures were likely. This record comes from a study of cytomegalovirus exposure and HLA in healthy donors. Study details: A previous analysis identified 90 million to 140 million unique TCR beta sequences derived from 180 million or so T cells.

Germline V gene data show CDR1 as MNHEY and CDR2 as SMNVEV (reference sequence). V gave up 5 bases and J gave up 6 bases, with 17 bases separating them. The CDR3 is 15 residues long. PCR primers comprised 60 Vbeta and 13 Jbeta primers. Original handling: An analysis that came later counted 77 million or so unique TCR beta chains, approximately 11 million shared. TCRdb's table, derived via immunoSEQ multiplex PCR, lists solely in-frame clones and lacks some. V, J and clone size were drawn from that table, and D and trimming were deduced from the DNA. Among approximately 100,000 clones listed, 86% were seen once.

Sequencing was done on a sample of PBMCs. V usage is TRBV27 and J usage is TRBJ2-1; perhaps TRBD2 as D (6 bases). The sequence was collected from a man in his thirties or forties in good health and CMV-seropositive. CDR3 nucleotides: TGTGCCAGCAGTCTAAGGAGGGGTGAGGGCAATGAGCAGTTCTTC. Encoded protein: CASSLRRGEGNEQFF.